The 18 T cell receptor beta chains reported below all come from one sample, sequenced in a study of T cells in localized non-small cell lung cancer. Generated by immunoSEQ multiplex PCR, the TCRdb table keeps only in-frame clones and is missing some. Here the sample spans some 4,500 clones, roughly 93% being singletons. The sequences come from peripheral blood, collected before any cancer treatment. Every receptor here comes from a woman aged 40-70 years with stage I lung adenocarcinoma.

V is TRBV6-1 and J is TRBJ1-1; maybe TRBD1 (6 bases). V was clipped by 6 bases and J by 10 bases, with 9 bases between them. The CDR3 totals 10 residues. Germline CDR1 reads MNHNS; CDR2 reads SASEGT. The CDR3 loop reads CASRAQGAFF. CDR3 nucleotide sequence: TGTGCCAGCAGGGCACAGGGAGCTTTCTTT.

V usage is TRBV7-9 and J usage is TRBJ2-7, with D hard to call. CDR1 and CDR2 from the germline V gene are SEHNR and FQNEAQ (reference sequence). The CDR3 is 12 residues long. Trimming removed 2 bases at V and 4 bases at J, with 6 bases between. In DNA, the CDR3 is TGTGCCAGCAGCTTAACCTGGTACGAGCAGTACTTC. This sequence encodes CASSLTWYEQYF.

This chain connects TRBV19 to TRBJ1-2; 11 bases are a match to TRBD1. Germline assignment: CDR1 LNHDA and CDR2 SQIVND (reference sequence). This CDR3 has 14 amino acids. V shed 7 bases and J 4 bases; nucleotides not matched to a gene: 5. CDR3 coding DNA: TGTGCCAGTACTCCTGGGACAGGGGGCTATGGCTACACCTTC. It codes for CASTPGTGGYGYTF.

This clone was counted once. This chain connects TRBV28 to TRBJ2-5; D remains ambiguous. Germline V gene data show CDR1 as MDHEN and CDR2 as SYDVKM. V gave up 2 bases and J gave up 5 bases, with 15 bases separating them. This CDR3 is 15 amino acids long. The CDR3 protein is CASSLVGPSGETQYF. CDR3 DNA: TGTGCCAGCAGTTTAGTCGGGCCCTCTGGGGAGACCCAGTACTTC. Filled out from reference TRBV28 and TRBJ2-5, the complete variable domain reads DVKVTQSSRYLVKRTGEKVFLECVQDMDHENMFWYRQDPGLGLRLIYFSYDVKMKEKGDIPEGYSVSREKKERFSLILESASTNQTSMYLCASSLVGPSGETQYFGPGTRLLVL.

The CDR3 is CASSFDHLVNTIYF. In DNA, the CDR3 is TGTGCCAGCAGCTTTGATCACTTGGTAAACACCATATATTTT. The rearrangement links TRBV5-8 to TRBJ1-3, with D uncertain. The germline gives CDR1 SGHTS, CDR2 YDEGEE. The CDR3 has 14 amino acids. Between the trimmed V and J ends, which lost 2 bases and 6 bases, there was a span of 12 bases.

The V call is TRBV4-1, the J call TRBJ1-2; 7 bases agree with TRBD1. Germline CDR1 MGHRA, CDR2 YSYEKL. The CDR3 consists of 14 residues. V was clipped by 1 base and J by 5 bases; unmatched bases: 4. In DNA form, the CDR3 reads TGCGCCAGCAGCCAAGTCGCAGGGGGGTATGGCTACACCTTC. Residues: CASSQVAGGYGYTF.

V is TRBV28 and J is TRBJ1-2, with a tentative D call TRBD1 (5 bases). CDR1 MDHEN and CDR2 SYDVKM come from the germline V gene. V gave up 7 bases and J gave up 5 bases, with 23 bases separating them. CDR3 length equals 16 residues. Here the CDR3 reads CASTLPPGPLRYGYTF. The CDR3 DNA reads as TGTGCCAGCACCCTTCCGCCGGGACCCCTAAGGTATGGCTACACCTTC.

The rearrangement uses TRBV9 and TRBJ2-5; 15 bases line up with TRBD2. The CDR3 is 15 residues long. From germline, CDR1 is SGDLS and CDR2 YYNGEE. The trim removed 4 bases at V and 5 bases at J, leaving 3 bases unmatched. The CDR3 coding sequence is TGTGCCAGCAGCTCCGGGACTAGCGGGAGGGAGACCCAGTACTTC. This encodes CASSSGTSGRETQYF. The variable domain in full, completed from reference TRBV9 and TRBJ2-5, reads DSGVTQTPKHLITATGQRVTLRCSPRSGDLSVYWYQQSLDQGLQFLIQYYNGEERAKGNILERFSAQQFPDLHSELNLSSLELGDSALYFCASSSGTSGRETQYFGPGTRLLVL.

This CDR3 is CASSPGGRGEVTSEGDGYTF. The DNA of the CDR3 is TGTGCCAGCTCACCAGGCGGCAGGGGGGAGGTTACGTCTGAGGGCGATGGCTACACCTTC. V is TRBV18 and J is TRBJ1-2; 7 bases are shared with TRBD1. Trimming at V came to 2 bases and at J to 6 bases, leaving 24 bases not matched to a gene. This CDR3 comprises 20 residues. CDR1 is KGHSH, CDR2 LQKENI, per germline.

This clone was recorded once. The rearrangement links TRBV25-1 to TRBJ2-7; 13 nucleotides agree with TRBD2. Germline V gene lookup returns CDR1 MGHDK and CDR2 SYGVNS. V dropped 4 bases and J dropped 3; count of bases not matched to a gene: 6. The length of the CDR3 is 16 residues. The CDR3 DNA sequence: TGTGCCAGCAGTGTCCTGGGACTAGCGGGGAACTACGAGCAGTACTTC. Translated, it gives CASSVLGLAGNYEQYF.

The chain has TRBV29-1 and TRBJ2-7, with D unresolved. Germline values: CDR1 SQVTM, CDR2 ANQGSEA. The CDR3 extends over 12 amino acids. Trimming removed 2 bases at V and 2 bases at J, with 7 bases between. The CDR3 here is CSVEFGTYEQYF. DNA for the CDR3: TGCAGCGTTGAATTTGGAACCTACGAGCAGTACTTC.

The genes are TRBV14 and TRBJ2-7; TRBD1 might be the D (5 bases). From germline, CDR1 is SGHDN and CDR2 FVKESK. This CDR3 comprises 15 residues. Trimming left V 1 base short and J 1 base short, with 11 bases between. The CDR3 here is CASSQGVGHSYEQYF. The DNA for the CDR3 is TGTGCCAGCAGCCAAGGCGTGGGGCATTCCTACGAGCAGTACTTC.

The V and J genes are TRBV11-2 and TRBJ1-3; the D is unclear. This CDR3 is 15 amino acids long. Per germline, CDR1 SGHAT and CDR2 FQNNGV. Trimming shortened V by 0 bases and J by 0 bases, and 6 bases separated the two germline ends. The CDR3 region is CASSLDGGSGNTIYF. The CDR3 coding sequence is TGTGCCAGCAGCTTAGACGGTGGCTCTGGAAACACCATATATTTT.

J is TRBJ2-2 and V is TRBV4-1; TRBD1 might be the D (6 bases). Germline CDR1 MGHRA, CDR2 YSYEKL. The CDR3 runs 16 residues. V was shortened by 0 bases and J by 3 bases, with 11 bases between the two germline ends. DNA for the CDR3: TGCGCCAGCAGCCAAGAAGGTACAGGGTACACCGGGGAGCTGTTTTTT. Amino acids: CASSQEGTGYTGELFF.

This CDR3 reads CASGLVRGQGSYNEQFF. The CDR3 region has the DNA TGTGCTAGTGGTTTGGTACGGGGGCAGGGATCCTACAATGAGCAGTTCTTC. The gene calls are TRBV12-5 and TRBJ2-1; D could derive from TRBD1 or TRBD2 (6 bases each). Deletions cut 0 bases from V and 1 base from J, with 13 bases between. The CDR3 has 17 amino acids. Looked up from germline, CDR1 is LGHNT and CDR2 is FRNRAP.

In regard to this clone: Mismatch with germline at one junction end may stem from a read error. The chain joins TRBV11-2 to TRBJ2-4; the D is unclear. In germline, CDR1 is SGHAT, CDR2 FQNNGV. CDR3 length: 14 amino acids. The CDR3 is CASSPHPAINIQYF. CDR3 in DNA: TGTGCCAGCAGCCCCCACCCCGCCATAAACATTCAGTACTTC.

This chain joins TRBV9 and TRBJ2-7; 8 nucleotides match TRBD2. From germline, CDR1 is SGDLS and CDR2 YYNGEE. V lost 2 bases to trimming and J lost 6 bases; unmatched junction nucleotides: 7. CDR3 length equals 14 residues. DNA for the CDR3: TGTGCCAGCAGCGTCGGGAGGGCGCAGCGCGAGCAGTACTTC. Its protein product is CASSVGRAQREQYF.

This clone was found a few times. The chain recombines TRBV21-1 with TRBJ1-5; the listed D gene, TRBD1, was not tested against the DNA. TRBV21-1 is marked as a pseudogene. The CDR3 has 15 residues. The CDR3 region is CASSTGRGANQPQHF. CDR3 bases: TGTGCCAGCAGCACCGGCAGGGGAGCAAATCAGCCCCAGCATTTT.